One and the same sample provided the 15 T cell receptor beta chains below, sequenced in a study of blood T cell repertoires in COVID-19. Method: immunoSEQ multiplex PCR; TCRdb's copy keeps in-frame clones and lacks some. Of approximately 65,000 clones listed, approximately 93% were seen once; the top ten hold about 2.6%. Sequenced sample: peripheral blood. Receptor source: a man between 65 and 85 years old with active COVID-19.

The V and J genes are TRBV2 and TRBJ1-5; 8 bases align to TRBD1. This CDR3 has 14 amino acids. The germline gives CDR1 SNHLY, CDR2 FYNNEI. The V gene end was trimmed by 7 bases and the J gene end by 6 bases; junction bases not matched to a gene: 8. CDR3 sequence reads: CASTADRGFQPQHF. DNA for the CDR3: TGTGCCAGCACCGCCGACAGGGGTTTTCAGCCCCAGCATTTT.

This clone was seen once. The rearrangement joins TRBV7-8 to TRBJ2-1, with TRBD2 matching 14 bases. The V gene end was trimmed by 5 bases and the J gene end by 5 bases; junction bases not matched to a gene: 5. Per germline, CDR1 SGHVS and CDR2 FQNEAQ. This CDR3 contains 16 residues. The DNA of the CDR3 is TGTGCCAGCAGCCGAGGACTAGCGGGGGGAGACAATGAGCAGTTCTTC. Encoded protein: CASSRGLAGGDNEQFF.

The chain recombines TRBV5-6 with TRBJ1-1; 9 positions match TRBD1. The germline gives CDR1 SGHDT, CDR2 YYEEEE. The CDR3 spans 15 residues. V dropped 4 bases and J dropped 5; count of bases not matched to a gene: 9. The CDR3 DNA follows: TGTGCCAGCAGCCTGGGGACAGGGCCAGGTACTGAAGCTTTCTTT. Its translation: CASSLGTGPGTEAFF.

The chain carries TRBV4-3 and TRBJ2-5, with 8 bases identical to TRBD2. After removal of 1 base from V and 2 bases from J, the junction contained 9 bases not matched to a gene. Per germline, CDR1 LGHNA and CDR2 YSLEER. The CDR3 extends over 17 amino acids. CDR3 sequence reads: CASSQGASGGGQETQYF. Written as DNA, the CDR3 is TGCGCCAGCAGCCAAGGGGCGAGCGGGGGAGGACAAGAGACCCAGTACTTC.

This clone was picked up one time. Here the CDR3 DNA reads TGTGCCAGCAGATTTGATGGGGAGTTTAATTCACCCCTCCACTTT. Translating gives CASRFDGEFNSPLHF. J is TRBJ1-6 and V is TRBV7-3; D is unresolved. CDR3 size: 15 residues. Trimming shortened V by 6 bases and J by 6 bases, and 15 bases separated the two germline ends. Germline lookup yields CDR1 SGHTA and CDR2 FQGTGA.

The chain is built from TRBV6-5 and TRBJ2-7; 8 nucleotides agree with TRBD1. CDR3 length: 13 amino acids. The junction had 6 bases not matched to a gene; V was cut back by 4 bases and J by 7 bases. Per germline, CDR1 MNHEY and CDR2 SVGAGI. The CDR3 loop reads CASSSTGVGEQYV. CDR3 in DNA: TGTGCCAGCAGTTCGACAGGGGTCGGGGAGCAGTACGTC.

The J gene is TRBJ2-1, the V gene TRBV29-1; TRBD2 matches at 10 bases. The germline CDR1 and CDR2 sequences are SQVTM and ANQGSEA. This CDR3 has 12 residues. The ends lost 3 bases at V and 10 bases at J; junction bases unmatched: 3. The CDR3 DNA reads TGCAGCGTTGATCTACTAGCGGGGGAGCAGTTCTTC. It codes for CSVDLLAGEQFF.

V and J are TRBV6-2 or TRBV6-3 and TRBJ2-1, with 7 bases matching TRBD2. Trimming at V came to 2 bases and at J to 5 bases, leaving 3 bases not matched to a gene. Germline V gene sequence: CDR1 MNHEY, CDR2 SVGEGT. This CDR3 comprises 14 residues. The CDR3 DNA reads as TGTGCCAGCAGTTACCGGCGGGAGAACAATGAGCAGTTCTTC. It codes for CASSYRRENNEQFF.

V is TRBV18 and J is TRBJ1-1; D possibly corresponds to TRBD1 (5 bases). The CDR3 is 14 residues long. CDR1 and CDR2 (germline): KGHSH, LQKENI. Trimming pared 5 bases from V and 0 bases from J, leaving 10 bases between. This CDR3 is CASSATVVNTEAFF. Here the CDR3 DNA reads TGTGCCAGCTCAGCGACAGTAGTGAACACTGAAGCTTTCTTT.

The chain joins TRBV5-5 to TRBJ1-1, with D perhaps TRBD1 (5 bases). The CDR3 totals 13 residues. Germline loops: CDR1 SGHKS, CDR2 YYEKEE (reference sequence). V was trimmed by 2 bases and J by 1 base, leaving 6 bases between them. DNA of the CDR3: TGTGCCAGCAGCTTTACAGGGAACACTGAAGCTTTCTTT. It translates to CASSFTGNTEAFF. Complete variable domain (other parts from reference TRBV5-5 and TRBJ1-1): DAGVTQSPTHLIKTRGQQVTLRCSPISGHKSVSWYQQVLGQGPQFIFQYYEKEERGRGNFPDRFSARQFPNYSSELNVNALLLGDSALYLCASSFTGNTEAFFGQGTRLTVV.

The chain carries TRBV7-3 and TRBJ2-3, with a weak D call TRBD2 (5 bases). This CDR3 has 14 amino acids. Germline loops: CDR1 SGHTA, CDR2 FQGTGA. V gave up 5 bases and J gave up 4 bases, with 13 bases separating them. In nucleotides, the CDR3 is TGTGCCAGCAGCGCAGAGGGCGGACCAGATACGCAGTATTTT. This sequence encodes CASSAEGGPDTQYF.

V is TRBV4-2 and J is TRBJ1-5; D gene unclear. The CDR3 spans 16 residues. V dropped 0 bases and J dropped 0 bases, with 9 bases sitting between them. Germline loops: CDR1 LGHNA, CDR2 YNFKEQ. CDR3 bases: TGTGCCAGCAGCCAAGATAGAGGAGATAGCAATCAGCCCCAGCATTTT. Its translation is CASSQDRGDSNQPQHF.

The chain is built from TRBV27 and TRBJ2-3; 9 nucleotides match TRBD2. V was clipped by 2 bases and J by 4 bases; unmatched bases: 13. The CDR3 has 18 residues. CDR1 and CDR2 (germline): MNHEY, SMNVEV (reference sequence). The DNA of the CDR3 is TGTGCCAGCAGTTTAGGCAGCCGCGGGCGGGGGGGCGCAGATACGCAGTATTTT. Protein product: CASSLGSRGRGGADTQYF.

The V call is TRBV27, the J call TRBJ1-2; 8 bases line up with TRBD1. CDR1 is MNHEY, CDR2 SMNVEV, per germline (reference sequence). This CDR3 is built from 15 residues. The V and J ends lost 3 bases and 6 bases, in that order; junction bases with no gene match: 9. The CDR3 reads CASSLAPDRANGYTF. CDR3 nucleotide sequence: TGTGCCAGCAGTTTGGCCCCGGACAGGGCAAATGGCTACACCTTC.

The V gene is TRBV3-1 (or the pseudogene TRBV3-2), the J gene TRBJ2-3, with 12 bases matching TRBD2. Germline V gene lookup returns CDR1 LGHDT and CDR2 YNNKEL (reference sequence). This CDR3 region has 18 residues. V lost 2 bases and J lost 3; bases outside the gene matches: 9. CDR3 nucleotides: TGTGCCAGCAGCCAAAGGCTAGCGGGGGGGCTATCAACAGATACGCAGTATTTT. This sequence encodes CASSQRLAGGLSTDTQYF.